This TCR beta chain was observed in a study of T cell repertoires in cytomegalovirus infection. The study's findings and limits: The study found HLA-C-restricted CMV-specific TCR beta clonotypes dominating the ex vivo response.

The sample holds a few counts of this clonotype. What it recognizes is unknown. The germline V gene has CDR1 SGHNT and CDR2 YENEEA. The CDR3 length is 10 residues. Trimming stripped 7 bases from V and 7 bases from J, with 8 bases between. TCRdb redid the calling of the reads with MiXCR, one entry per CDR3 protein. The table has about 470,000 distinct CDR3 sequences, about two fifths seen once. This clonotype was obtained from a human donor in good health (CMV status not recorded). Some clones in this sample may be carry-over from other donors' samples. The material sequenced was cultured PBMCs, taken from culture after CMV antigen stimulation. This rearrangement joins TRBV11-3 to TRBJ2-7, with D tentatively TRBD2 (5 bases). CDR3 region: CASIRGEQYF. CDR3 coding DNA: TGTGCCAGCATCCGAGGGGAGCAGTACTTC.